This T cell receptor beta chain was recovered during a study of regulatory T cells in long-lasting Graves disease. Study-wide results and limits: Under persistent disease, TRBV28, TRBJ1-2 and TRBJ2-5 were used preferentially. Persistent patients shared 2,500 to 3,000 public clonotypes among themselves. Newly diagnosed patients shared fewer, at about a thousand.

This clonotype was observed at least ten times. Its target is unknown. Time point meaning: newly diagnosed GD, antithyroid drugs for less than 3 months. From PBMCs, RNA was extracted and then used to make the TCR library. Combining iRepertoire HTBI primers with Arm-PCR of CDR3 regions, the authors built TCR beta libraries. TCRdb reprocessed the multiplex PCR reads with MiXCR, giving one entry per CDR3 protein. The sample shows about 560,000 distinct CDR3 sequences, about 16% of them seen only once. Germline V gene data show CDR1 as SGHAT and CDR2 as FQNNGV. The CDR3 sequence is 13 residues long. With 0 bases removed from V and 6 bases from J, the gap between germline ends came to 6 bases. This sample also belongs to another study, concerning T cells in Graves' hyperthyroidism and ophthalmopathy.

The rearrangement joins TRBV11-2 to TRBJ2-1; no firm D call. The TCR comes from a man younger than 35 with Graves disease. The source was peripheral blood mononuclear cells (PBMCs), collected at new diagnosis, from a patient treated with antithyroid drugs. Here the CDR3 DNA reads TGTGCCAGCAGCTTAGACGTTCTCAATGAGCAGTTCTTC. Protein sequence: CASSLDVLNEQFF.